This TCR beta chain was recorded in a study of cytomegalovirus exposure and HLA in healthy donors. Study information: As released early, the data held 80 million to 90 million unique TCRs from HLA-typed donors.

PCR was performed using 60 Vbeta and 13 Jbeta primers. Produced via immunoSEQ multiplex PCR; TCRdb's table is partial and in-frame only. This repertoire shows about 210,000 clones, around 84% found once; its top ten account for about 0.22%. Study results and caveats: There were a few CMV-associated chains whose specificity for CMV antigens was confirmed in vitro.

This clone was seen a handful of times. No antigen is known for it. The clonotype comes from a girl aged 2 to 9 in good health and CMV-seronegative. The sequencing sample was made of PBMCs.

DNA of the CDR3: TGTGCCTCCACATTAACACAGCATGAGCAGTTCTTC. Amino acids: CASTLTQHEQFF. The chain combines TRBV6-1 with TRBJ2-1; D remains unclear. This CDR3 region has 12 residues. Trimming pared 11 bases from V and 8 bases from J, leaving 16 bases between. Germline CDR1 MNHNS, CDR2 SASEGT.